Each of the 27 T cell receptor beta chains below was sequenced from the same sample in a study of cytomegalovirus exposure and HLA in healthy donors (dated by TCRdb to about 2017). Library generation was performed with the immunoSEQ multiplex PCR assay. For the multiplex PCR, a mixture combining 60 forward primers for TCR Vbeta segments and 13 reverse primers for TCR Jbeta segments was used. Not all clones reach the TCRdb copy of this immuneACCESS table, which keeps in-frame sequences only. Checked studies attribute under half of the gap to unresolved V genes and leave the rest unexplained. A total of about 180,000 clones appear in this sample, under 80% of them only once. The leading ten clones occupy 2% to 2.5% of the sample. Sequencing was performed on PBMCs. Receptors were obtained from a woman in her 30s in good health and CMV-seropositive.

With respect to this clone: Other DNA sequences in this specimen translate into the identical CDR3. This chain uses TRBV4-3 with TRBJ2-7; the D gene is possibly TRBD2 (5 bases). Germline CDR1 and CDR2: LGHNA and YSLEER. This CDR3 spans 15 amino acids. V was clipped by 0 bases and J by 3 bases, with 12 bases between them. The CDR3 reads CASSQDELGIYEQYF. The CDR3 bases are TGCGCCAGCAGCCAAGACGAACTCGGGATCTACGAGCAGTACTTC.

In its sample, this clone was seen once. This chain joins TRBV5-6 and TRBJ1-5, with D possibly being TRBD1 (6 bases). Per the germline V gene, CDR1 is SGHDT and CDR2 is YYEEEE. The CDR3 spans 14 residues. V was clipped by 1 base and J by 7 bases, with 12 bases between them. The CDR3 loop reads CASSLQGSGQPQHF. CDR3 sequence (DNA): TGTGCCAGCAGCTTGCAGGGGTCGGGGCAGCCCCAGCATTTT. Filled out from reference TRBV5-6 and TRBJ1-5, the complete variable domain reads DAGVTQSPTHLIKTRGQQVTLRCSPKSGHDTVSWYQQALGQGPQFIFQYYEEEERQRGNFPDRFSGHQFPNYSSELNVNALLLGDSALYLCASSLQGSGQPQHFGDGTRLSIL.

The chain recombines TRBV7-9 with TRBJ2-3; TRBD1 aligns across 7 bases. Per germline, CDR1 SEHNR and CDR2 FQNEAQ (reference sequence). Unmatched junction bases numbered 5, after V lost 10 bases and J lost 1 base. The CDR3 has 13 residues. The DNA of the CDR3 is TGTGCCACCAGGACAGGAGGCACAGATACGCAGTATTTT. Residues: CATRTGGTDTQYF.

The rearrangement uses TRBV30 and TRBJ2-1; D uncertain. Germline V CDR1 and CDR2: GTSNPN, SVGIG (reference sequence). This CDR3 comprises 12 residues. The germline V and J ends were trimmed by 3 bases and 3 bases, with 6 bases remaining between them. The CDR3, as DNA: TGTGCCTGGAGGCGGATCTACAATGAGCAGTTCTTC. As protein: CAWRRIYNEQFF.

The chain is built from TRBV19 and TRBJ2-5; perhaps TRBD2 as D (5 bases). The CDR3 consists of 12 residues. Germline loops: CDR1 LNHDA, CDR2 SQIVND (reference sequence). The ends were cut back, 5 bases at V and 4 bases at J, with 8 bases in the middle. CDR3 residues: CASSYRGETQYF. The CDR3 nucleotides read TGTGCCAGTAGTTATCGGGGAGAGACCCAGTACTTC.

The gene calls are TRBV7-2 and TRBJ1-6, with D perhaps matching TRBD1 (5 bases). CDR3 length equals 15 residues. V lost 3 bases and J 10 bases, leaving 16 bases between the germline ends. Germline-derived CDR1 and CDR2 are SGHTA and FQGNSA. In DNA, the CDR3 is TGTGCCAGCAGCTTTGCGGACATCTTCACGTCACCCCTCCACTTT. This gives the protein CASSFADIFTSPLHF.

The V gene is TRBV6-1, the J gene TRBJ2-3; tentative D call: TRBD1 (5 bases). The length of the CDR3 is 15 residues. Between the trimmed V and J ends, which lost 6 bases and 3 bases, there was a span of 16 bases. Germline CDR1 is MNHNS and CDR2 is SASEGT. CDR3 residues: CASRGQGSWTDTQYF. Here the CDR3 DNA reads TGTGCCAGCAGGGGTCAGGGTTCTTGGACAGATACGCAGTATTTT.

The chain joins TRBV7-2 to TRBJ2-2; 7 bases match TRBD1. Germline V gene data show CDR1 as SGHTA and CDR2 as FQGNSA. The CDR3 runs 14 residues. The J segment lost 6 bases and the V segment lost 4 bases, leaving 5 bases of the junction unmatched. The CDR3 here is CASSSRQGAGELFF. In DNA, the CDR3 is TGTGCCAGCAGCTCGCGTCAGGGGGCCGGGGAGCTGTTTTTT.

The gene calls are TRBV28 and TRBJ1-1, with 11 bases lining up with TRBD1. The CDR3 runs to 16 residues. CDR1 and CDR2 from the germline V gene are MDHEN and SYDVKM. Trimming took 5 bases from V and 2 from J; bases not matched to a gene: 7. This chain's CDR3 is CASSTRTGGGNTEAFF. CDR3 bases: TGTGCCAGCAGTACCCGGACAGGGGGCGGAAACACTGAAGCTTTCTTT. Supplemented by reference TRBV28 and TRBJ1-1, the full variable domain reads DVKVTQSSRYLVKRTGEKVFLECVQDMDHENMFWYRQDPGLGLRLIYFSYDVKMKEKGDIPEGYSVSREKKERFSLILESASTNQTSMYLCASSTRTGGGNTEAFFGQGTRLTVV.

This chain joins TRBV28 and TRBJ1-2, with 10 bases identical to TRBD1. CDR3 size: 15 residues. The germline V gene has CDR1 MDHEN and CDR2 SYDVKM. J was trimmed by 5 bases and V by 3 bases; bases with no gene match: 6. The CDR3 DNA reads TGTGCCAGCAGTTTGGGACAGGGGATGAGGTATGGCTACACCTTC. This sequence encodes CASSLGQGMRYGYTF.

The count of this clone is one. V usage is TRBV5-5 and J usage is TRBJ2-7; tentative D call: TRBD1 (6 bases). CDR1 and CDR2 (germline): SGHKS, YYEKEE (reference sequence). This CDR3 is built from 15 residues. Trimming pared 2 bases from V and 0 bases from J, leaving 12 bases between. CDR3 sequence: CASSFGGQSSYEQYF. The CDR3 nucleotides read TGTGCCAGCAGCTTTGGTGGACAGTCCTCCTACGAGCAGTACTTC. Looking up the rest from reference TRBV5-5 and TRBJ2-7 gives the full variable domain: DAGVTQSPTHLIKTRGQQVTLRCSPISGHKSVSWYQQVLGQGPQFIFQYYEKEERGRGNFPDRFSARQFPNYSSELNVNALLLGDSALYLCASSFGGQSSYEQYFGPGTRLTVT.

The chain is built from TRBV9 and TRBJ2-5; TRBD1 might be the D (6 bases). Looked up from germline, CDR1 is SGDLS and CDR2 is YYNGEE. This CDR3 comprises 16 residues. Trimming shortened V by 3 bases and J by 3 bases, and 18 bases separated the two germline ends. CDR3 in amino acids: CASSASVGSGEETQYF. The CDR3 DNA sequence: TGTGCCAGCAGCGCCTCAGTCGGTTCAGGGGAAGAGACCCAGTACTTC.

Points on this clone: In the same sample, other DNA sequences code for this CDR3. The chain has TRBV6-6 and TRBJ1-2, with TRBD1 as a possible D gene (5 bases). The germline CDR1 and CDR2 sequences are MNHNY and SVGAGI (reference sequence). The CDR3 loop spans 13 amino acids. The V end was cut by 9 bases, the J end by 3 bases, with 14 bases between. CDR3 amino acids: CASSPDRDYGYTF. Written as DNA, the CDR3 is TGTGCCAGTAGTCCCGACAGAGACTATGGCTACACCTTC.

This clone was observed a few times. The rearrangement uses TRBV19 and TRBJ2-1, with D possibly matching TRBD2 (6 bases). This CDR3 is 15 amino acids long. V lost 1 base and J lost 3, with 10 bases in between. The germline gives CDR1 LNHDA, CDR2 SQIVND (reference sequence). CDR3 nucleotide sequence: TGTGCCAGTAGTATAGTGGGCGGGGTCTACAATGAGCAGTTCTTC. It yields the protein CASSIVGGVYNEQFF.

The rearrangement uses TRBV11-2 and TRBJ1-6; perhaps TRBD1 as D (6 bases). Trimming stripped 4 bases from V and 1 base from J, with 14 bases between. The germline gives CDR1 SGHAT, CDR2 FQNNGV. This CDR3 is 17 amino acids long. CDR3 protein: CASSSSGGGSYNSPLHF. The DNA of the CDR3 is TGTGCCAGCAGCTCAAGCGGGGGCGGTTCCTATAATTCACCCCTCCACTTT.

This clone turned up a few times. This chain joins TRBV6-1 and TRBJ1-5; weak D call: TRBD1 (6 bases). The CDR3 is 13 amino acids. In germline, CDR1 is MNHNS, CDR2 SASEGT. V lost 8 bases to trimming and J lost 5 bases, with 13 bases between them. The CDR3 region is CASLWGGDQPQHF. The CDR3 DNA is TGTGCCAGCCTATGGGGGGGCGATCAGCCCCAGCATTTT.

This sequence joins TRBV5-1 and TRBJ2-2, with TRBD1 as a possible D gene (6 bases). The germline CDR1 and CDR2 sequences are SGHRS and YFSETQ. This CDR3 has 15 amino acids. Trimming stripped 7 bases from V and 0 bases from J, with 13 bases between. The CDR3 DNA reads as TGCGCCAGCCTTGCCGGGACACCGAACACCGGGGAGCTGTTTTTT. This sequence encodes CASLAGTPNTGELFF.

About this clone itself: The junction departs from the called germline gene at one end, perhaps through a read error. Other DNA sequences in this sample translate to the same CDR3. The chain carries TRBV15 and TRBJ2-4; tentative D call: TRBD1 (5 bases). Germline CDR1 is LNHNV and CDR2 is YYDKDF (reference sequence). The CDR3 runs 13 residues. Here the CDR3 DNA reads TGTGCCACCAGCAGTGATAGGGGCTACATCCAGTACTTC. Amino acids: CATSSDRGYIQYF.

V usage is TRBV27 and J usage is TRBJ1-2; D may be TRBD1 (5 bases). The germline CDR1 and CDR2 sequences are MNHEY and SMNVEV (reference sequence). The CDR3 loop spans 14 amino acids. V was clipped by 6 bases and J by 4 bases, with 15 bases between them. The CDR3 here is CASSSRGKGYGYTF. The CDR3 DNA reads TGTGCCAGCAGCTCCCGGGGGAAGGGCTATGGCTACACCTTC.

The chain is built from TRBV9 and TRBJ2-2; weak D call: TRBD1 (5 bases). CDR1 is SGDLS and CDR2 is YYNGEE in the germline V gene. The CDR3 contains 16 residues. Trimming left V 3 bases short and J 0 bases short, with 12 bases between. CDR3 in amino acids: CASSALTGANTGELFF. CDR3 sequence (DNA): TGTGCCAGCAGCGCACTCACAGGCGCGAACACCGGGGAGCTGTTTTTT.

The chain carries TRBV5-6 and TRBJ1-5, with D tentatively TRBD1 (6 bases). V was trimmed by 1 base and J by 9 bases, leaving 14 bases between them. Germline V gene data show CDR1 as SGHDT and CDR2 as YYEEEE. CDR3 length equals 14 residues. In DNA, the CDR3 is TGTGCCAGCAGCTTGAAGTACACGACAGGGCCCCAGCATTTT. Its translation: CASSLKYTTGPQHF.

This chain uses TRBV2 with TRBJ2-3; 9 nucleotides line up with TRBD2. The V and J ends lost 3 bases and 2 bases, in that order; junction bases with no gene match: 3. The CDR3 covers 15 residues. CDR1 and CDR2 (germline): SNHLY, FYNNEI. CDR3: CASSDLAGSTDTQYF. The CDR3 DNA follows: TGTGCCAGCAGTGATCTAGCGGGGTCCACAGATACGCAGTATTTT.

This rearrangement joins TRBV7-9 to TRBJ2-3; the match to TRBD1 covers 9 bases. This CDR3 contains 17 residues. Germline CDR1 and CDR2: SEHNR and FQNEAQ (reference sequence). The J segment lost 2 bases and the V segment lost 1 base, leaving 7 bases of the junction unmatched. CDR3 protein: CASSLGATGGATDTQYF. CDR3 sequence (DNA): TGTGCCAGCAGCTTAGGGGCCACAGGGGGCGCCACAGATACGCAGTATTTT.

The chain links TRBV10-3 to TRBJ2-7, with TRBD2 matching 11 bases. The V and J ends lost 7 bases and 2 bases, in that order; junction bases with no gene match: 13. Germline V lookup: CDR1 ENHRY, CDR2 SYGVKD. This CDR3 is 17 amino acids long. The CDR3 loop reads CAITDAVTSGGTYEQYF. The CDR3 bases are TGTGCCATCACCGATGCCGTTACTAGCGGGGGAACCTACGAGCAGTACTTC.

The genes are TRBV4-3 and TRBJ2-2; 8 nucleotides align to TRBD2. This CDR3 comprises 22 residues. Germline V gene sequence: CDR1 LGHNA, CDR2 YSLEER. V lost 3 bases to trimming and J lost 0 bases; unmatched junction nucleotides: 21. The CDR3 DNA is TGCGCCAGCAGCCATGCCGATGAAGGGGGACTAGATCCCCACGCGAACACCGGGGAGCTGTTTTTT. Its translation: CASSHADEGGLDPHANTGELFF.

In DNA form, the CDR3 reads TGTGCCAGCAACTTGGACAGGTCGTATAATTCACCCCTCCACTTT. Translated, it gives CASNLDRSYNSPLHF. J is TRBJ1-6 and V is TRBV2; the match to TRBD1 covers 7 bases. J gave up 4 bases and V 7 bases, and 7 bases lay outside the gene matches. CDR3 size: 15 residues. Germline V gene data show CDR1 as SNHLY and CDR2 as FYNNEI.

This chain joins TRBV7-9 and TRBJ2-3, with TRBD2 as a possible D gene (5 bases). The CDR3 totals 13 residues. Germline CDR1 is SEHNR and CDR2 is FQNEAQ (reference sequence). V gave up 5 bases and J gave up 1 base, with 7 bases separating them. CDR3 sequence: CASSKEGTDTQYF. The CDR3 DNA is TGTGCCAGCAGCAAGGAGGGCACAGATACGCAGTATTTT.